The entry below describes one T cell receptor beta chain. Its antigen remains unidentified. Other nucleotide sequences in the sample specify the same CDR3. CD45RO negativity and positive selection for CCR7 defined naive CD8 cells, a population that excluded terminally differentiated effector memory CD45RA+ cells. Libraries were prepared by immunoSEQ multiplex PCR; TCRdb keeps only in-frame clonotypes and omits some of them. Of approximately 2,200,000 clones in the sample, 85% to 95% are singletons; the top ten hold 1.7%. Trimming removed 2 bases at V and 0 bases at J, with 7 bases between. Looked up from germline, CDR1 is MNHEY and CDR2 is SMNVEV (reference sequence). The CDR3 contains 14 residues. The sample comes from a study of shared clonotypes between healthy human individuals. Overall study findings and caveats: Few donors restricted represented genetic and exposure-history diversity. At large depth, rarefaction still showed sorted-subset sequencing to be incomplete.

The source material was naive CD8+ T cells from PBMCs. The chain links TRBV27 to TRBJ1-1, with TRBD1 as a possible D gene (5 bases). The TCR was taken from a man in his late teens or twenties in good health. Some clones in this sample may be carry-over from other donors' samples. CDR3 loop: CASSLAGLNTEAFF. In nucleotides, the CDR3 is TGTGCCAGCAGTTTAGCGGGGCTGAACACTGAAGCTTTCTTT.